This T cell receptor beta chain was sequenced during a study of T cells in Graves' hyperthyroidism and ophthalmopathy. Study results and limitations: Peripheral blood also featured most of the thyroid clonotypes expanded above 0.001.

RNA transcripts served as the template for amplifying TCR beta CDR3 regions. A first-round RT-PCR of the TCR CDR3 used the HTBI primer set. In TCRdb, the multiplex PCR reads were re-called with MiXCR into one record per CDR3 protein. The sample lists hundreds of thousands of distinct CDR3 sequences, about 12% seen once, with about 9.1% in the top ten. This clonotype was seen at least ten times. Its antigen is not identified. From germline, CDR1 is LGHDT and CDR2 YNNKEL (reference sequence). This CDR3 has 16 residues. V shed 0 bases, J shed 5 bases, and the junction held 5 bases outside the gene matches.

The TCR comes from a woman aged 18-35 years with Graves' hyperthyroidism. The V and J genes are TRBV3-1 and TRBJ2-2; 8 bases map to TRBD1. The sequenced sample was blood. The CDR3 protein is CASSQEGRGRTGELFF. CDR3 DNA: TGTGCCAGCAGCCAAGAGGGCAGGGGGCGTACCGGGGAGCTGTTTTTT.